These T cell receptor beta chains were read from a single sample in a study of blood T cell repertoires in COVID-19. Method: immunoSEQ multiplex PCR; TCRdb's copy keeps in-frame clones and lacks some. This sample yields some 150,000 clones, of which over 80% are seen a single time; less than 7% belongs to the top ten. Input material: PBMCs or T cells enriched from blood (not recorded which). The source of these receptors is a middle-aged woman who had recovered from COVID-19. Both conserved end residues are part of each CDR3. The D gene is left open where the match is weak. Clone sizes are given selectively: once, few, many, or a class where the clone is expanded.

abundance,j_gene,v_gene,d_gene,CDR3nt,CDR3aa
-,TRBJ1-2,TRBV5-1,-,TGCGCCAGCAGCCCCGGGTCGGGGGGCGCCTATGGCTACACCTTC,CASSPGSGGAYGYTF
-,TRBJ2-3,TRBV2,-,TGTGCCAGTCGGAGGGCCGGTAGCACAGATACGCAGTATTTT,CASRRAGSTDTQYF
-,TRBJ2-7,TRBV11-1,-,TGTGCCAGCAGTCGGACAGCCCGTAACTACGAGCAGTACTTC,CASSRTARNYEQYF
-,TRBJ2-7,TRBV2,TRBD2,TGTGCCAGCAGTGATCAGCTAGCGGGCTACGAGCAGTACTTC,CASSDQLAGYEQYF
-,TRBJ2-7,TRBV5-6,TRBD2,TGTGCCAGCAGCATTAGCGGGAGTAAGGTCTACGAGCAGTACTTC,CASSISGSKVYEQYF
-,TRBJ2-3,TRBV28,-,TGTGCCAGCAGTTTAGTGACACTAGGGACAGATACGCAGTATTTT,CASSLVTLGTDTQYF
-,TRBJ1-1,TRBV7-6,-,TGTGCCAGCAGCCCCATACGGGATAGGAACACTGAAGCTTTCTTT,CASSPIRDRNTEAFF
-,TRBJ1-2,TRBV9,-,TGTGCCAGCAGCGTAGACCCGACAGCGAACTATGGCTACACCTTC,CASSVDPTANYGYTF
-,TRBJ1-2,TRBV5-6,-,TGTGCCAGCAGCTCCCAAAACTATGGCTACACCTTC,CASSSQNYGYTF
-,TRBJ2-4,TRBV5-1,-,TGCGCCAGCAGTTTAGGGGTCGCCAAAAACATTCAGTACTTC,CASSLGVAKNIQYF
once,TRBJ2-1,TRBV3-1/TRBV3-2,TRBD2,TGTGCCAGCAGCCAAGTCGTACTAGCGGGGGCTAATGAGCAGTTCTTC,CASSQVVLAGANEQFF
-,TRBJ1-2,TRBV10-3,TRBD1,TGTGCCATCAGTGAGTCGGGGGACAGGGCCGTCTATGGCTACACCTTC,CAISESGDRAVYGYTF
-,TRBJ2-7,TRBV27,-,TGTGCCAGCAGTGTCTCCGTCCTCCGGGAGCAGTACTTC,CASSVSVLREQYF
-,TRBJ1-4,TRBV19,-,TGTGCCAGTAGTGCCGACAGGTTGGAGGCTGAAAAACTGTTTTTT,CASSADRLEAEKLFF
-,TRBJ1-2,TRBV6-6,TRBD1,TGTGCCAGCAGGGAGACAGGGACTAACTATGGCTACACCTTC,CASRETGTNYGYTF
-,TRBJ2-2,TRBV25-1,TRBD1,TGTGCCAGCAGTTACGCAGGGGGCACCGGGGAGCTGTTTTTT,CASSYAGGTGELFF
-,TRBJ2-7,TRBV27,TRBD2,TGTGCCAGCGTTATAGCGGGGCCCCTATCCTACGAGCAGTACTTC,CASVIAGPLSYEQYF
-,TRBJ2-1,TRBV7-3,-,TGTGCCAGCAGCTTTTCTAGCGAAATATACAATGAGCAGTTCTTC,CASSFSSEIYNEQFF
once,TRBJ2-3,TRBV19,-,TGTGCCAGTAGTGCTGCGAGTAGCACAGATACGCAGTATTTT,CASSAASSTDTQYF
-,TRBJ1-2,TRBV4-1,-,TGCGCCAGCAGCCAAGAACCCAGAAAAGGGGTCTATGGCTACACCTTC,CASSQEPRKGVYGYTF